This T cell receptor beta chain derives from a study of blood T cells in healthy people across ages. Primed by a sample-barcoded 5' primer and a J-beta primer mix, a second PCR proceeded for 7 to 11 cycles. TCRdb analysed the 5' RACE reads with MiXCR anew, one entry per CDR3 protein. Of around 800,000 distinct CDR3 sequences listed, around 50% are singletons. V was trimmed by 6 bases and J by 3 bases, leaving 9 bases between them. The CDR3 loop spans 11 amino acids. The germline V gene encodes CDR1 DFQATT and CDR2 SNEGSKA (reference sequence). This clonotype has only a few counts. The clonotype was recovered from an elderly man in good health. V and J are TRBV20-1 and TRBJ2-7; D may be TRBD2 (6 bases). The sequenced material came from blood. The CDR3 bases are TGCAGTGCACGGGGGAACTACGAGCAGTACTTC. Translating gives CSARGNYEQYF.